Presented here are 13 T cell receptor beta chains from one specimen sequenced in a study of Ad26.COV2.S vaccination and SARS-CoV-2 variants (dated by TCRdb to the early 2020s). Interpreted using the paper, the treatment or condition label stands for: roughly 19 received Ad26.COV2.S at low or high dose, single or two shots; about five received placebo; per-sample allocation not given. For vaccine and placebo recipients, repertoires were sequenced using samples collected on day 63 after the first injection. Library prep was done by the immunoSEQ multiplex PCR assay. The table was pulled from immuneACCESS by TCRdb, which kept in-frame rearrangements only. Such tables lose some clones; where checked, under half of the loss comes from unresolved V genes, and the rest has no known cause. The sample table shows over 300,000 clones, and about four fifths are seen once. Approximately 7% of the sample is in the top ten clones.

The source material was peripheral blood, sampled in a trial of Ad26.COV2.S vaccine versus placebo. These receptors were collected from a person between 18 and 65 years old who received the Ad26.COV2.S COVID-19 vaccine or a placebo.

The chain has TRBV28 and TRBJ2-3; D is possibly TRBD1 or TRBD2 (6 bases each). CDR1 and CDR2 (germline): MDHEN, SYDVKM. The V end lost 3 bases, the J end lost 0 bases, and 16 bases lay between the germline ends. The CDR3 loop spans 17 amino acids. The CDR3 DNA reads TGTGCCAGCAGTTTTCATCTGGAGGGGGTCAGCACAGATACGCAGTATTTT. It yields the protein CASSFHLEGVSTDTQYF. Full variable domain (rest looked up from reference TRBV28 and TRBJ2-3): DVKVTQSSRYLVKRTGEKVFLECVQDMDHENMFWYRQDPGLGLRLIYFSYDVKMKEKGDIPEGYSVSREKKERFSLILESASTNQTSMYLCASSFHLEGVSTDTQYFGPGTRLTVL.

The count of this clone is one. The chain combines TRBV30 with TRBJ1-4; D remains ambiguous. In germline, CDR1 is GTSNPN, CDR2 SVGIG (reference sequence). The germline V and J ends were trimmed by 2 bases and 3 bases, with 7 bases remaining between them. The CDR3 is 13 amino acids. For the CDR3, the DNA is TGTGCCTGGAGTCGGGAGTCTAATGAAAAACTGTTTTTT. Translation: CAWSRESNEKLFF.

This clone has just a few counts. The V gene is TRBV19, the J gene TRBJ1-5; 7 bases line up with TRBD1. The CDR3 runs 15 residues. The germline gives CDR1 LNHDA, CDR2 SQIVND (reference sequence). J lost 7 bases, V lost 3 bases, and 9 bases had no gene match. CDR3 DNA sequence: TGTGCCAGTAGTATGAGTCAAGGGGGCTGGCAGCCCCAGCATTTT. It specifies CASSMSQGGWQPQHF.

The rearrangement links TRBV25-1 to TRBJ1-6; D gene unclear. V was cut by 1 base and J by 3 bases, with 7 bases left in between. The germline V gene encodes CDR1 MGHDK and CDR2 SYGVNS. The CDR3 consists of 15 residues. CDR3 sequence reads: CASSEFRGYNSPLHF. In nucleotides, the CDR3 is TGTGCCAGCAGTGAATTCCGGGGCTATAATTCACCCCTCCACTTT.

The sample holds one count of this clone. V gene TRBV7-3 combines with J gene TRBJ2-3; no firm D call. The germline V and J ends were trimmed by 5 bases and 4 bases, with 10 bases remaining between them. Germline assignment: CDR1 SGHTA and CDR2 FQGTGA. This CDR3 has 13 amino acids. In DNA form, the CDR3 reads TGTGCCAGCAGCCTCGACTGGGCAGATACGCAGTATTTT. Protein product: CASSLDWADTQYF.

V usage is TRBV7-2 and J usage is TRBJ1-4; D unresolved. The V end was cut by 5 bases, the J end by 9 bases, with 13 bases between. Germline loops: CDR1 SGHTA, CDR2 FQGNSA. There are 13 residues in the CDR3. The CDR3 DNA reads TGTGCCAGCAGCGGCCAAGTAGGGAAAAAACTGTTTTTT. Translation: CASSGQVGKKLFF.

The chain couples TRBV18 to TRBJ2-1; TRBD2 matches 14 bases. CDR1 and CDR2 from the germline V gene are KGHSH and LQKENI. The CDR3 runs 16 residues. J was trimmed by 6 bases and V by 8 bases; bases with no gene match: 9. In DNA, the CDR3 is TGTGCCAGCAAGGGACTAGCGGGAGAAGGAGTCAATGAGCAGTTCTTC. Its translation is CASKGLAGEGVNEQFF. The variable domain in full, completed from reference TRBV18 and TRBJ2-1, reads NAGVMQNPRHLVRRRGQEARLRCSPMKGHSHVYWYRQLPEEGLKFMVYLQKENIIDESGMPKERFSAEFPKEGPSILRIQQVVRGDSAAYFCASKGLAGEGVNEQFFGPGTRLTVL.

The CDR3 nucleotides are TGCGCCAGCAGCCCCTTAGCGGGAGATGGCACCGGGGAGCTGTTTTTT. Its translation is CASSPLAGDGTGELFF. The gene calls are TRBV5-1 and TRBJ2-2; 9 bases map to TRBD2. Germline-derived CDR1 and CDR2 are SGHRS and YFSETQ. This CDR3 is 16 amino acids long. V was pared by 4 bases and J by 4 bases, with 8 bases of the junction left unmatched.

The genes are TRBV6-5 and TRBJ2-1; no clear D gene. The CDR3 has 12 amino acids. The V gene's germline CDR1 is MNHEY and CDR2 SVGAGI. V lost 4 bases and J lost 9, with 10 bases in between. The chain's CDR3 is CASSFRSREQFF. The CDR3 nucleotides are TGTGCCAGCAGTTTCCGGTCCCGTGAGCAGTTCTTC.

The chain is built from TRBV10-3 and TRBJ2-3, with D possibly TRBD1 on 5 matching bases. The CDR3 runs to 15 residues. Per the germline V gene, CDR1 is ENHRY and CDR2 is SYGVKD. Trimming shortened V by 4 bases and J by 10 bases, and 21 bases separated the two germline ends. In nucleotides, the CDR3 is TGTGCCATCAGTGCCGACATTGGGTCCCTCAGGGCGCAGTATTTT. The encoded protein is CAISADIGSLRAQYF.

This clone has only one observation. The V and J genes are TRBV4-2 and TRBJ1-1; D call uncertain. CDR3 length equals 14 residues. Germline CDR1 reads LGHNA; CDR2 reads YNFKEQ. Trimming cost V 0 bases and J 1 base, with 6 bases left between them. CDR3 sequence reads: CASSQDPGNTEAFF. The CDR3 DNA reads TGTGCCAGCAGCCAAGACCCAGGGAACACTGAAGCTTTCTTT.

The chain employs TRBV30 and TRBJ2-7, with no clear D. Germline loops: CDR1 GTSNPN, CDR2 SVGIG (reference sequence). The CDR3 covers 11 residues. Trimming took off 2 bases at V and 6 bases at J, with 8 bases between the two ends. CDR3 sequence reads: CAWSWRGEQYF. CDR3 bases: TGTGCCTGGAGTTGGCGTGGCGAGCAGTACTTC.

This chain uses TRBV7-8 with TRBJ2-1, with D tentatively TRBD1 (6 bases). The germline V and J ends were trimmed by 3 bases and 7 bases, with 25 bases remaining between them. The CDR3 sequence is 18 residues long. Germline V CDR1 and CDR2: SGHVS, FQNEAQ. The CDR3 is CASSLSPDPMSTGNEQFF. The CDR3 nucleotides are TGTGCCAGCAGCTTGAGTCCAGACCCGATGAGCACAGGGAATGAGCAGTTCTTC.